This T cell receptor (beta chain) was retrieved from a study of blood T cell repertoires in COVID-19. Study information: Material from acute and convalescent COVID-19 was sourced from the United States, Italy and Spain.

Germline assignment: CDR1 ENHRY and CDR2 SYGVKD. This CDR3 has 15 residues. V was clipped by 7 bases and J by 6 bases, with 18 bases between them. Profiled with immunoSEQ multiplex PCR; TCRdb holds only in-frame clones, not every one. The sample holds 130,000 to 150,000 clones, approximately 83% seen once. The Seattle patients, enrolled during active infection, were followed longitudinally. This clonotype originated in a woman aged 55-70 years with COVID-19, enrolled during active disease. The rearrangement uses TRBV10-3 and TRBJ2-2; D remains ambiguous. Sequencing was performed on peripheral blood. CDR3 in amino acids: CAITSIPDESGELFF. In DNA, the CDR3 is TGTGCCATCACTTCAATTCCTGATGAGTCCGGGGAGCTGTTTTTT.